Listed here are 17 T cell receptor beta chains from one sample, sequenced in a study of OX40 agonist ivuxolimab in advanced cancers. The table came from immunoSEQ multiplex PCR; TCRdb's copy has only in-frame clones and leaves some out. The sample lists 70,000 to 80,000 clones; around 88% were seen once. The sample was CD4+ or CD8+ T cells sorted from blood, taken in a trial of the OX40 agonist ivuxolimab. The source of these receptors is an adult with an advanced solid tumor such as melanoma, head and neck, liver or kidney cancer.

The V and J genes are TRBV7-3 and TRBJ1-1; 9 nucleotides agree with TRBD1. This CDR3 spans 13 amino acids. The V segment lost 5 bases and the J segment 6 bases; nucleotides outside the gene matches: 4. Germline CDR1 SGHTA, CDR2 FQGTGA. The CDR3 loop is CASSIDRGAEAFF. The DNA for the CDR3 is TGTGCCAGCAGCATCGACAGGGGGGCTGAAGCTTTCTTT.

This clone was seen a few times. The chain joins TRBV28 to TRBJ2-1; 7 bases agree with TRBD2. The CDR3 is made up of 13 amino acids. V lost 6 bases, J lost 7 bases, and 6 bases stayed unmatched. Germline V gene lookup returns CDR1 MDHEN and CDR2 SYDVKM. This CDR3 reads CASRSGGRNEQFF. CDR3 coding DNA: TGTGCCAGCAGGAGCGGCGGGAGAAATGAGCAGTTCTTC.

The gene calls are TRBV28 and TRBJ2-6; D is uncertain. Trimming cost V 6 bases and J 4 bases, with 7 bases left between them. CDR3 size: 13 residues. Germline assignment: CDR1 MDHEN and CDR2 SYDVKM. The CDR3 protein is CASRSSGANVLTF. The CDR3 bases are TGTGCCAGCAGATCCTCCGGGGCCAACGTCCTGACTTTC. The variable domain in full, with the rest retrieved from reference TRBV28 and TRBJ2-6, is DVKVTQSSRYLVKRTGEKVFLECVQDMDHENMFWYRQDPGLGLRLIYFSYDVKMKEKGDIPEGYSVSREKKERFSLILESASTNQTSMYLCASRSSGANVLTFGAGSRLTVL.

The chain has TRBV4-3 and TRBJ2-5; D unresolved. Germline-derived CDR1 and CDR2 are LGHNA and YSLEER. The CDR3 consists of 15 residues. V lost 3 bases, J lost 5 bases, and 16 bases lay in between. The CDR3: CASSQLPFSAETQYF. CDR3 nucleotides: TGCGCCAGCAGCCAGTTGCCTTTCTCAGCGGAGACCCAGTACTTC.

The rearrangement uses TRBV9 and TRBJ2-1, with 9 bases aligning to TRBD2. The trim removed 4 bases at V and 4 bases at J, leaving 6 bases unmatched. The CDR3 consists of 15 residues. The germline gives CDR1 SGDLS, CDR2 YYNGEE. CDR3: CASSLGTSPYNEQFF. Written as DNA, the CDR3 is TGTGCCAGCAGCCTCGGGACTAGCCCATACAATGAGCAGTTCTTC.

The rearrangement uses TRBV5-1 and TRBJ2-2, with TRBD2 as a possible D gene (5 bases). Trimming cost V 0 bases and J 5 bases, with 20 bases left between them. The CDR3 extends over 18 amino acids. Germline V gene data show CDR1 as SGHRS and CDR2 as YFSETQ. For the CDR3, the DNA is TGCGCCAGCAGCTTGGGTGCCCTCACGGGAAGCGATACCGGGGAGCTGTTTTTT. This codes for CASSLGALTGSDTGELFF.

The genes are TRBV19 and TRBJ2-5; 12 bases match TRBD2. The germline V gene has CDR1 LNHDA and CDR2 SQIVND (reference sequence). Trimming cost V 9 bases and J 1 base; bases outside gene matches: 3. The CDR3 runs to 14 residues. CDR3 amino acids: CASGLAGTQETQYF. The CDR3 DNA follows: TGTGCCAGCGGACTAGCGGGGACCCAAGAGACCCAGTACTTC.

The rearrangement links TRBV18 to TRBJ2-1; D gene ambiguous. The V and J ends lost 4 bases and 5 bases respectively, with 3 bases between them. This CDR3 is built from 11 residues. The V gene's germline CDR1 is KGHSH and CDR2 LQKENI. CDR3 sequence reads: CASSRDNEQFF. The CDR3 bases are TGTGCCAGCTCACGCGACAATGAGCAGTTCTTC. Looking up the rest from reference TRBV18 and TRBJ2-1 gives the full variable domain: NAGVMQNPRHLVRRRGQEARLRCSPMKGHSHVYWYRQLPEEGLKFMVYLQKENIIDESGMPKERFSAEFPKEGPSILRIQQVVRGDSAAYFCASSRDNEQFFGPGTRLTVL.

This chain connects TRBV30 to TRBJ1-4, with D unclear. The V end lost 7 bases, the J end lost 6 bases, and 12 bases lay between the germline ends. Germline CDR1 and CDR2: GTSNPN and SVGIG (reference sequence). The CDR3 sequence is 12 residues long. This CDR3 reads CASWTIDEKLFF. For the CDR3, the DNA is TGTGCCTCCTGGACTATAGATGAAAAACTGTTTTTT. Full variable domain (missing parts from reference TRBV30 and TRBJ1-4): SQTIHQWPATLVQPVGSPLSLECTVEGTSNPNLYWYRQAAGRGLQLLFYSVGIGQISSEVPQNLSASRPQDRQFILSSKKLLLSDSGFYLCASWTIDEKLFFGSGTQLSVL.

The genes are TRBV11-3 and TRBJ2-2, with 8 bases identical to TRBD1. V lost 5 bases to trimming and J lost 4 bases; unmatched junction nucleotides: 6. Germline V gene sequence: CDR1 SGHNT, CDR2 YENEEA. CDR3 length: 15 amino acids. CDR3 in DNA: TGTGCCAGCAGCCAGACAGGGGCCGTCACCGGGGAGCTGTTTTTT. Its protein product is CASSQTGAVTGELFF.

This sequence joins TRBV7-9 and TRBJ1-4; the match to TRBD1 covers 8 bases. Germline assignment: CDR1 SEHNR and CDR2 FQNEAQ (reference sequence). J was trimmed by 2 bases and V by 1 base; bases with no gene match: 3. This CDR3 contains 16 residues. In nucleotides, the CDR3 is TGTGCCAGCAGCTTAGGGCGGACAGGGACTAATGAAAAACTGTTTTTT. Its translation: CASSLGRTGTNEKLFF.

This clone was detected only a few times. This chain connects TRBV6-5 to TRBJ2-7; 9 bases align to TRBD1. V shed 5 bases, J shed 4 bases, and the junction held 6 bases outside the gene matches. The CDR3 length is 14 residues. Germline CDR1 is MNHEY and CDR2 is SVGAGI. DNA for the CDR3: TGTGCCAGCAGTCGGGGGACAGGGATTTACGAGCAGTACTTC. It yields the protein CASSRGTGIYEQYF.

V usage is TRBV30 and J usage is TRBJ2-1, with D possibly TRBD2 on 6 matching bases. CDR3 length: 15 amino acids. Germline CDR1 and CDR2: GTSNPN and SVGIG (reference sequence). V was trimmed by 3 bases and J by 1 base, leaving 13 bases between them. The CDR3 protein is CAWSLGLTSYNEQFF. As DNA, the CDR3 is TGTGCCTGGAGCCTGGGACTGACATCCTACAATGAGCAGTTCTTC.

The table lists this clone with a count of one. The V call is TRBV19, the J call TRBJ2-5; weak D call: TRBD2 (5 bases). Germline V gene lookup returns CDR1 LNHDA and CDR2 SQIVND (reference sequence). Trimming left V 8 bases short and J 4 bases short, with 8 bases between. The CDR3 consists of 11 residues. The CDR3 DNA sequence: TGTGCCAGTCGGGGTGTAGAGACCCAGTACTTC. It codes for CASRGVETQYF.

The gene calls are TRBV7-9 and TRBJ2-5; a possible D gene is TRBD2 (7 bases). With 2 bases removed from V and 4 bases from J, the gap between germline ends came to 8 bases. Germline CDR1 is SEHNR and CDR2 is FQNEAQ (reference sequence). The CDR3 loop spans 13 amino acids. CDR3 nucleotides: TGTGCCAGCAGCTTACGGGGGGCAGAGACCCAGTACTTC. It specifies CASSLRGAETQYF.

The chain carries TRBV7-9 and TRBJ2-1, with D perhaps TRBD1 (6 bases). Germline assignment: CDR1 SEHNR and CDR2 FQNEAQ (reference sequence). CDR3 length equals 17 residues. Trimming took 0 bases from V and 0 from J, leaving 12 bases between them. The CDR3 sequence: CASSLAGAASSYNEQFF. CDR3 sequence (DNA): TGTGCCAGCAGCTTAGCGGGGGCAGCCTCCTCCTACAATGAGCAGTTCTTC. Full variable domain (rest looked up from reference TRBV7-9 and TRBJ2-1): DTGVSQNPRHKITKRGQNVTFRCDPISEHNRLYWYRQTLGQGPEFLTYFQNEAQLEKSRLLSDRFSAERPKGSFSTLEIQRTEQGDSAMYLCASSLAGAASSYNEQFFGPGTRLTVL.

To note about this clone: The same CDR3 is also encoded by other DNA sequences in this sample. The V call is TRBV6-5, the J call TRBJ2-5; D is uncertain. The CDR3 consists of 12 residues. Trimming took 0 bases from V and 5 from J, leaving 4 bases between them. The V gene's germline CDR1 is MNHEY and CDR2 SVGAGI. The CDR3 loop is CASSYSGETQYF. CDR3 nucleotide sequence: TGTGCCAGCAGTTACTCGGGGGAGACCCAGTACTTC.